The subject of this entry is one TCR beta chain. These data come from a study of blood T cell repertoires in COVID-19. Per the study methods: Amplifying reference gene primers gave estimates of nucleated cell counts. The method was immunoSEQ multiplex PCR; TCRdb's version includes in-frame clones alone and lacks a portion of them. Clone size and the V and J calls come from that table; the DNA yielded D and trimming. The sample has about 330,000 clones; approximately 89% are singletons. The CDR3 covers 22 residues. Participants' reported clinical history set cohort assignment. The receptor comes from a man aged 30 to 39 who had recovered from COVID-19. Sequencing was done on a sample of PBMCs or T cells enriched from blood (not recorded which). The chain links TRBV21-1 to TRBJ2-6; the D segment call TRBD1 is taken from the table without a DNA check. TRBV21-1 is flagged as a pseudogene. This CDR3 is CASSKAYWSLGRGSSGANVLTF. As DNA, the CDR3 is TGTGCCAGCAGCAAAGCCTATTGGTCCCTGGGCAGGGGAAGCTCTGGGGCCAACGTCCTGACTTTC.